This TCR beta chain was recorded in a study of T cell repertoires in cytomegalovirus infection. CDR3 size: 17 residues. J was trimmed by 3 bases and V by 1 base; bases with no gene match: 10. In germline, CDR1 is SEHNR, CDR2 FQNEAQ (reference sequence). TCRdb re-called the reads with MiXCR, one entry per CDR3 protein. The table lists hundreds of thousands of distinct CDR3 sequences, under 45% of them singletons. A few counts support this clonotype. Its antigen is currently unknown. The sample in question was cultured PBMCs, obtained from culture after CMV antigen stimulation. The gene calls are TRBV7-9 and TRBJ2-7; 9 nucleotides agree with TRBD2. This receptor was obtained from a human donor in good health (CMV status not recorded). Some clones in this sample may be carry-over from other donors' samples. Here the CDR3 reads CASSLGGSKRGDYEQYF. CDR3 coding DNA: TGTGCCAGCAGCTTAGGGGGGTCTAAGCGGGGGGACTACGAGCAGTACTTC.